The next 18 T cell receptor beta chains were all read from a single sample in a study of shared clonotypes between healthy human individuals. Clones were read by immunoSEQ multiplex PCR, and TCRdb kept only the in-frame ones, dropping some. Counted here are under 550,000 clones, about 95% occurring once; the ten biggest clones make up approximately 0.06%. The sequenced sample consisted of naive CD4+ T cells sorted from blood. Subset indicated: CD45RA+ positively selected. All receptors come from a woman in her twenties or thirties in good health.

DNA for the CDR3: TGTGCCAGCAGCTTAGAAAAGATCGCCTCCTACGAGCAGTACTTC. Residues: CASSLEKIASYEQYF. This chain joins TRBV11-3 and TRBJ2-7; no reliable D call. CDR1 is SGHNT and CDR2 is YENEEA in the germline V gene. V lost 0 bases and J 0 bases, leaving 9 bases between the germline ends. This CDR3 has 15 amino acids.

CDR3 coding DNA: TGTGCCAGTAGCCGCAGCGGGGCATACGAGCAGTACTTC. This translates into CASSRSGAYEQYF. V is TRBV19 and J is TRBJ2-7; 7 bases are shared with TRBD2. CDR3 size: 13 residues. Trimming removed 6 bases from V and 4 bases from J; junction bases left unmatched: 6. Germline V CDR1 and CDR2: LNHDA, SQIVND (reference sequence).

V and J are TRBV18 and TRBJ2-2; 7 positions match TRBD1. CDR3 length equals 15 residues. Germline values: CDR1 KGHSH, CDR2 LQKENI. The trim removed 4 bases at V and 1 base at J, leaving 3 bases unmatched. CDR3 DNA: TGTGCCAGCTCACAGGGGGCACGGAACACCGGGGAGCTGTTTTTT. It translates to CASSQGARNTGELFF.

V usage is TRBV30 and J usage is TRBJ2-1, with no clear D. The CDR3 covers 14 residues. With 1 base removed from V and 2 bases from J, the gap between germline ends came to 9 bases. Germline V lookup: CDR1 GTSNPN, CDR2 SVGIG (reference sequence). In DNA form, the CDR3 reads TGTGCCTGGAGTGGTACACACCCCTACAATGAGCAGTTCTTC. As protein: CAWSGTHPYNEQFF.

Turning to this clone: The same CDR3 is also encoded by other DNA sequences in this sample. The CDR3 DNA sequence: TGTGCCAGCAGTTTAGCCGCCTACGAGCAGTACTTC. Protein sequence: CASSLAAYEQYF. This rearrangement joins TRBV28 to TRBJ2-7; D not certain. The CDR3 loop spans 12 amino acids. Germline V gene lookup returns CDR1 MDHEN and CDR2 SYDVKM. Trimming took 2 bases from V and 2 from J, leaving 4 bases between them.

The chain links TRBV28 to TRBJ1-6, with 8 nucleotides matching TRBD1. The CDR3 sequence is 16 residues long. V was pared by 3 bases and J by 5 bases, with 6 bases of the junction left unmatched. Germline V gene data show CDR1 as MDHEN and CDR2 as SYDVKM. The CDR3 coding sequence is TGTGCCAGCAGTTTCCTCCAGGGGGCGAATAATTCACCCCTCCACTTT. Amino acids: CASSFLQGANNSPLHF.

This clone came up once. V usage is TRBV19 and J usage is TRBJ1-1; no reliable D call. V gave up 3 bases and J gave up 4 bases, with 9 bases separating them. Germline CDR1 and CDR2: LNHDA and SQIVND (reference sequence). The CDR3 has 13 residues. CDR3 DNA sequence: TGTGCCAGTAGTATCGTAGAAACCACTGAAGCTTTCTTT. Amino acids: CASSIVETTEAFF.

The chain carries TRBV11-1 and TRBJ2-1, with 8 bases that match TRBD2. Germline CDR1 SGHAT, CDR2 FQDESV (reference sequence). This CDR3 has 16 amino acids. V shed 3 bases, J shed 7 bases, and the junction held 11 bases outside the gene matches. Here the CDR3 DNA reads TGTGCCAGCAGCTTTGCAAGTAGCGGGGTCTTTAATGAGCAGTTCTTC. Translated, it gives CASSFASSGVFNEQFF.

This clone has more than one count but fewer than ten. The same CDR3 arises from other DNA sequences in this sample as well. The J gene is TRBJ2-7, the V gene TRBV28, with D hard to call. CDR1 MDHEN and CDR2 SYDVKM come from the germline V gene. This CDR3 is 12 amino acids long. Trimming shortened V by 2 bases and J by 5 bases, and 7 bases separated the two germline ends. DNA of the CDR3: TGTGCCAGCAGTTTAGCCTCGCACGAGCAGTACTTC. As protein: CASSLASHEQYF.

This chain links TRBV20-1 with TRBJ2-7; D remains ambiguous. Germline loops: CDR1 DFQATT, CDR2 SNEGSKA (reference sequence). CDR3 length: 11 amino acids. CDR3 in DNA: TGCAGCACCTTAAAGTCTGACGAGCAGTACTTC. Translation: CSTLKSDEQYF.

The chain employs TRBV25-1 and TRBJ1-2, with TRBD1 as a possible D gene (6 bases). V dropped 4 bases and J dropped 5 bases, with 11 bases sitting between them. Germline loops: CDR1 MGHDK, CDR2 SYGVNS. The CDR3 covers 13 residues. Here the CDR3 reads CASSGAGAYGYTF. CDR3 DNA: TGTGCCAGCAGTGGGGCGGGGGCATATGGCTACACCTTC.

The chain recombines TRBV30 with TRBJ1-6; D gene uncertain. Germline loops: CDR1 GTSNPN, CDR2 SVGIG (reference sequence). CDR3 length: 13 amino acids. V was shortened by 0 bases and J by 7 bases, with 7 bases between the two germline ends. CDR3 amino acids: CAWSVVGNSPLHF. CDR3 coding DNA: TGTGCCTGGAGTGTAGTGGGGAATTCACCCCTCCACTTT. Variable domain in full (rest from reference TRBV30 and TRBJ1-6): SQTIHQWPATLVQPVGSPLSLECTVEGTSNPNLYWYRQAAGRGLQLLFYSVGIGQISSEVPQNLSASRPQDRQFILSSKKLLLSDSGFYLCAWSVVGNSPLHFGNGTRLTVT.

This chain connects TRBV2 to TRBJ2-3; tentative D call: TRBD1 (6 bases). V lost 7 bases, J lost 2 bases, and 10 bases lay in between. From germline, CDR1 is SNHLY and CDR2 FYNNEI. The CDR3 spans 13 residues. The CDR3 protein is CASMRTDTDTQYF. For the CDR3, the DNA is TGTGCCAGCATGCGGACAGACACAGATACGCAGTATTTT. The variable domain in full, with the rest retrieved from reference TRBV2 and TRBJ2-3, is EPEVTQTPSHQVTQMGQEVILRCVPISNHLYFYWYRQILGQKVEFLVSFYNNEISEKSEIFDDQFSVERPDGSNFTLKIRSTKLEDSAMYFCASMRTDTDTQYFGPGTRLTVL.

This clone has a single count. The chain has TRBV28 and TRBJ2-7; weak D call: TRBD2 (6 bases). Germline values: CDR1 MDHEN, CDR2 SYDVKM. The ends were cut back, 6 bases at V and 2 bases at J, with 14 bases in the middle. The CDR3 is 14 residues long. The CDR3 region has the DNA TGTGCCAGCAGGACCCTTGGCGGGACCTACGAGCAGTACTTC. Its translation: CASRTLGGTYEQYF.

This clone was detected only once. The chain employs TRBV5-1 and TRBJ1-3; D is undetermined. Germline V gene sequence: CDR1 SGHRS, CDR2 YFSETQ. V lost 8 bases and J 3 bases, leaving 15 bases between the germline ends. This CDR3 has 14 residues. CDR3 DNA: TGCGCCAGAGCGGATCGGGCCTGTGGAAACACCATATATTTT. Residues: CARADRACGNTIYF.

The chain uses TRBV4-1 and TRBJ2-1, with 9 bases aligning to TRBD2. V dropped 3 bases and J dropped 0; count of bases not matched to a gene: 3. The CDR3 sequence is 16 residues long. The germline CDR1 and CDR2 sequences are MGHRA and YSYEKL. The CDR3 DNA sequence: TGCGCCAGCAGCCAGCTAGCGGGACTCTCCTACAATGAGCAGTTCTTC. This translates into CASSQLAGLSYNEQFF.

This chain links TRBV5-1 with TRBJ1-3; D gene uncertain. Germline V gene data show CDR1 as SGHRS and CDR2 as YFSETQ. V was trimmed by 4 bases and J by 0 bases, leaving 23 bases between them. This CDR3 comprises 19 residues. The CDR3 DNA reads TGCGCCAGCAGCCGACTTGGAGCGGGCAGTCCGAGCTCTGGAAACACCATATATTTT. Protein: CASSRLGAGSPSSGNTIYF.

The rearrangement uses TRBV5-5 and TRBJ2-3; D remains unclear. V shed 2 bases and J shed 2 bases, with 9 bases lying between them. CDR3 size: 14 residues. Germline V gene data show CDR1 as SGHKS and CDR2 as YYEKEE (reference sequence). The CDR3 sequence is CASSLGLITDTQYF. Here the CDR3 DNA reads TGTGCCAGCAGCTTAGGCCTAATCACAGATACGCAGTATTTT. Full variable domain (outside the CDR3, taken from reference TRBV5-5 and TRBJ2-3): DAGVTQSPTHLIKTRGQQVTLRCSPISGHKSVSWYQQVLGQGPQFIFQYYEKEERGRGNFPDRFSARQFPNYSSELNVNALLLGDSALYLCASSLGLITDTQYFGPGTRLTVL.